This T cell receptor beta chain was profiled in a study of identical twins (TCRdb year 2016). The study in broad terms: To test whether fetal clonotypes persist, this study deep-sequenced TCR alpha and beta repertoires from monozygotic twins, from unrelated adults of various ages, and from cord blood. Replicate twin experiments were performed at different times using different library preparation protocols to rule out contamination.

Study-wide findings and limitations: Fewer insertions were carried by abundant cord blood beta clonotypes, a similar but weaker trend appeared in young adult naive repertoires, and no such trend appeared in memory repertoires. Compared with coincidental sharing between unrelated individuals, out-of-frame TCR alpha sequences shared between twins had an excess of sequences with low generation probability. In monozygotic twins, recombination models systematically underestimated out-of-frame TCR alpha sharing, but the models matched the sharing seen between unrelated individuals. Invariant T cells such as MAIT and iNKT could partly confound zero-insertion analyses, although diverse VJ usage argued against such confounding for most clonotypes. The excess sharing between twins in beta out-of-frame sequences was weaker because fewer shared sequences reduced the signal-to-noise ratio. Because the same donors could not be followed over many years, the conclusions relied on cross-sectional statistical analysis.

Libraries came from 5' RACE. Sequencing took place on an Illumina HiSeq 2000. A universal primer binding site was introduced by template switching, and a unique molecular identifier was present in the final cDNA, enabling accurate counting of TCR cDNA molecules. Specific primers in the conserved constant-segment region were used to synthesize first-strand cDNA for TCR alpha and beta chains. To control for contamination, every cDNA library carried two barcodes: a SMART-Mk sample barcode plus Illumina barcodes. TruSeq adapter sequences and Illumina sample barcodes were added in two successive PCR steps. The Illumina HiSeq platform was used with custom primers to sequence TCR alpha and beta cDNA libraries. The paper's processing steps were these. Unique molecular identifiers were extracted from raw reads with MiGEC, and CDR3 positions were determined with MiXCR. Recombination models were inferred per individual with the repgenHMM and IGoR tools using an EM algorithm. The analysis of shared clonotypes was done with the tcR package in R, with sharing normalized by the product of cloneset sizes. Out-of-frame nonproductive sequences were analyzed to study raw recombination free of thymic and clonal selection effects. Starting from the raw public reads, TCRdb applied fastp trimming at Q25, assembled clones with MiXCR and retained in-frame beta chains. Identical CDR3 protein sequences are pooled into one entry, listed with their most common genes and DNA. These V and J calls are TCRdb output, not the study's own analysis. This sample lists 200,000 to 250,000 distinct CDR3 sequences; approximately 7.1% were detected once. About 14% of the sample belongs to the ten largest clones.

With respect to this clonotype: Its cognate antigen has yet to be identified. No quality values exist for individual bases; no much larger clone is one base distant.

Every donor in the study was a healthy Caucasian. The twin cohort consisted of three pairs of female monozygotic twins, all aged about 18 to 29 years. Positive isolation kits from Invitrogen were used to isolate CD4+ and CD8+ T cell populations. Trimming removed 4 bases from V and 3 bases from J; the gene matches leave 5 bases unexplained. As encoded in the germline V gene (reference sequence), CDR1 is MNHEY while CDR2 is SMNVEV. The CDR3 runs 15 amino acids, cysteine and phenylalanine included. Of all the DNA, just the CDR3 is kept, 45 bases in frame from base 1. The sample was also reused in another study, on T cells expressing NK-cell markers. As that second paper reports: In sorted CD3+CD56+NKG2C+, CD3+CD56+NKG2C- and CD3+CD56-NKG2C+ T-cell subsets from several donors, TCR beta-chain repertoires were profiled. Of the eight sequenced donors, seven were found to be HCMV-seropositive and one was found to be HCMV-seronegative. In several experiments an anti-gammadeltaTCR antibody was added to restrict sorting to alphabetaTCR-expressing T cells. For over five donors, the dominant CD3+CD56+NKG2C+ clonotypes were among the top 10 CD8+ clonotypes and accounted for about 1.0-8% of CD8+ T cells. Those dominant clonotypes were again the most abundant among CD3+CD56-NKG2C+ cells in a few donors, at roughly 25-65%. Whether the expanded NKG2C-expressing T cell clones were specific for HCMV antigens remained unclear. All eight donors whose samples were sequenced were randomly selected healthy volunteers, three of them men and five women. To determine HCMV serostatus, a commercial ELISA kit was used to detect HCMV-specific IgG in serum. MIGEC was used to demultiplex reads and group the reads by UMI, and MiTCR was used to assemble and quantify clonotypes. To exclude erroneous sequences, any TCR cDNA sequence not supported by at least two reads was discarded. The tcR package was used for downstream repertoire analysis, and clonotypes were matched across fractions by CDR3 nucleotide sequence plus V segment. VDJmatch was used to annotate antigen specificity against VDJdb, with one amino acid substitution allowed in CDR3.

The TCR was taken from a woman under 30 in good health. The specimen sequenced was CD8+ T cells sorted from blood. The sequence joins TRBV27 to TRBJ1-4; the junction holds 7 bases that match TRBD1. The CDR3 has the sequence CASSSLGQPNEKLFF. The DNA sequence is as follows: TGTGCCAGCAGTTCCTTGGGACAGCCTAATGAAAAACTGTTTTTT.